This passage covers 22 T cell receptor beta chains from one sample sequenced in a study of patients and donors after allogeneic stem cell transplantation. TCRdb re-derived calls from the RT-PCR reads in MiXCR, one entry per CDR3 protein. Of around 150,000 distinct CDR3 sequences listed, about 40% are singletons. Sequenced input: blood, either unsorted or a sorted T cell fraction (not recorded which). These receptors came from a human donor who was either an allogeneic HSCT recipient or a stem cell or donor lymphocyte infusion donor (not recorded which). It is not recorded whose cells these are; they may come from a transplant donor.

A few counts support this clonotype. This chain connects TRBV7-2 to TRBJ1-5, with TRBD1 as a possible D gene (5 bases). Trimming shortened V by 5 bases and J by 0 bases, and 8 bases separated the two germline ends. Looked up from germline, CDR1 is SGHTA and CDR2 is FQGNSA. The CDR3 length is 14 residues. The DNA of the CDR3 is TGTGCCAGCAGCGGTAGGGGTAGCAATCAGCCCCAGCATTTT. This gives the protein CASSGRGSNQPQHF. The entire variable domain, with the rest obtained from reference TRBV7-2 and TRBJ1-5, is as follows: GAGVSQSPSNKVTEKGKDVELRCDPISGHTALYWYRQSLGQGLEFLIYFQGNSAPDKSGLPSDRFSAERTGGSVSTLTIQRTQQEDSAVYLCASSGRGSNQPQHFGDGTRLSIL.

This clonotype was seen a few times. The rearrangement uses TRBV4-3 and TRBJ1-3, with D hard to call. The CDR3 runs to 17 residues. The V and J ends lost 0 bases and 1 base respectively, with 13 bases between them. Germline V gene lookup returns CDR1 LGHNA and CDR2 YSLEER. Written as DNA, the CDR3 is TGCGCCAGCAGCCAAGATAACCAGTTCCTTTCTGGAAACACCATATATTTT. Amino acid sequence: CASSQDNQFLSGNTIYF.

The chain joins TRBV12-3 or TRBV12-4 to TRBJ2-5; 8 bases line up with TRBD1. The CDR3 runs to 13 residues. J gave up 5 bases and V 7 bases, and 6 bases lay outside the gene matches. The CDR3 protein is CASTMTGAETQYF. DNA of the CDR3: TGTGCCAGCACCATGACAGGGGCGGAGACCCAGTACTTC.

CDR3 sequence reads: CASSPGRQTGNTIYF. The CDR3 DNA is TGTGCCAGCAGCCCCGGACGACAGACTGGAAACACCATATATTTT. This rearrangement joins TRBV7-2 to TRBJ1-3, with D maybe TRBD1 (5 bases). Germline V CDR1 and CDR2: SGHTA, FQGNSA. V shed 5 bases and J shed 2 bases, with 13 bases lying between them. The CDR3 spans 15 residues.

V usage is TRBV4-3 and J usage is TRBJ2-2; TRBD1 or TRBD2 may be the D gene (5 bases each). This CDR3 is 15 amino acids long. CDR1 is LGHNA and CDR2 is YSLEER in the germline V gene. The V gene lost 0 bases and the J gene lost 6 bases, with 11 bases spanning the gap. CDR3 sequence reads: CASSQDPGSAGELFF. DNA of the CDR3: TGCGCCAGCAGCCAAGACCCAGGGAGTGCCGGGGAGCTGTTTTTT.

This clonotype was observed a handful of times. The chain joins TRBV5-1 to TRBJ1-2; perhaps TRBD1 as D (6 bases). V lost 4 bases and J 4 bases, leaving 23 bases between the germline ends. CDR3 length equals 17 residues. Per germline, CDR1 SGHRS and CDR2 YFSETQ. Here the CDR3 DNA reads TGCGCCAGCAGCCGGGGGGGCGATGTCCGACTGGGCTATGGCTACACCTTC. Its translation is CASSRGGDVRLGYGYTF. Variable domain in full (rest from reference TRBV5-1 and TRBJ1-2): KAGVTQTPRYLIKTRGQQVTLSCSPISGHRSVSWYQQTPGQGLQFLFEYFSETQRNKGNFPGRFSGRQFSNSRSEMNVSTLELGDSALYLCASSRGGDVRLGYGYTFGSGTRLTVV.

The CDR3 region has the DNA TGTGCCACCAGTGACCATGACAGGGGGCTTTTGAATGAGCAGTTCTTC. Amino acid sequence: CATSDHDRGLLNEQFF. The J gene is TRBJ2-1, the V gene TRBV24-1; 10 positions match TRBD1. Germline CDR1 reads KGHDR; CDR2 reads SFDVKD. This CDR3 is 16 amino acids long. Trimming removed 4 bases from V and 7 bases from J; junction bases left unmatched: 9.

This clonotype has only a few counts. The chain combines TRBV7-2 with TRBJ1-2, with 7 bases aligning to TRBD1. V lost 8 bases and J lost 4; bases outside the gene matches: 10. Germline CDR1 is SGHTA and CDR2 is FQGNSA. This CDR3 is built from 14 residues. The CDR3 here is CASYLRQGLYGYTF. CDR3 in DNA: TGTGCCAGCTACCTAAGACAGGGACTCTATGGCTACACCTTC. Supplemented by reference TRBV7-2 and TRBJ1-2, the full variable domain reads GAGVSQSPSNKVTEKGKDVELRCDPISGHTALYWYRQSLGQGLEFLIYFQGNSAPDKSGLPSDRFSAERTGGSVSTLTIQRTQQEDSAVYLCASYLRQGLYGYTFGSGTRLTVV.

The V and J genes are TRBV7-2 and TRBJ2-5, with unresolved D. Trimming took off 7 bases at V and 2 bases at J, with 11 bases between the two ends. The CDR3 sequence is 13 residues long. Germline V gene lookup returns CDR1 SGHTA and CDR2 FQGNSA. CDR3 bases: TGTGCCAGCACCCTGACACCTCAAGAGACCCAGTACTTC. Its translation: CASTLTPQETQYF.

This chain uses TRBV4-3 with TRBJ1-4, with TRBD1 matching over 11 bases. The V gene end was trimmed by 3 bases and the J gene end by 7 bases; junction bases not matched to a gene: 4. The CDR3 loop spans 15 amino acids. Germline V gene sequence: CDR1 LGHNA, CDR2 YSLEER. The CDR3, as DNA: TGCGCCAGCAGCCAGAGGGACAGGGGGACTGAAAAACTGTTTTTT. Translation: CASSQRDRGTEKLFF.

This sequence joins TRBV6-6 and TRBJ2-1, with 8 bases that match TRBD2. Trimming took 5 bases from V and 5 from J; bases not matched to a gene: 11. The CDR3 spans 16 residues. The germline V gene has CDR1 MNHNY and CDR2 SVGAGI (reference sequence). The CDR3 is CASSVPWRGVNNEQFF. In DNA form, the CDR3 reads TGTGCCAGCAGTGTCCCCTGGCGGGGGGTAAACAATGAGCAGTTCTTC.

This clonotype was found a few times. The V gene is TRBV12-3 or TRBV12-4, the J gene TRBJ1-6; D remains unclear. Deletions cut 2 bases from V and 10 bases from J, with 18 bases between. The CDR3 length is 16 residues. The CDR3 here is CASSLMAVGMRSPLHF. The DNA of the CDR3 is TGTGCCAGCAGTTTAATGGCGGTAGGGATGAGATCACCCCTCCACTTT.

There are a few counts of this clonotype. The CDR3 is CASSLGLDTDTQYF. The CDR3 nucleotides are TGTGCCAGCAGCTTAGGACTGGACACAGATACGCAGTATTTT. The rearrangement uses TRBV7-9 and TRBJ2-3; no definite D call. The CDR3 totals 14 residues. Germline CDR1 SEHNR, CDR2 FQNEAQ (reference sequence). Trimming removed 1 base from V and 2 bases from J, with 7 bases in between.

J is TRBJ2-1 and V is TRBV27; 7 nucleotides align to TRBD1. This CDR3 region has 14 residues. Losses at the gene ends were 9 bases for V and 4 bases for J; bases not matched to a gene: 9. Germline V gene lookup returns CDR1 MNHEY and CDR2 SMNVEV (reference sequence). CDR3 bases: TGTGCCAGTACCGACAGGGCAATGTACAATGAGCAGTTCTTC. This encodes CASTDRAMYNEQFF.

The J gene is TRBJ1-2, the V gene TRBV12-3 or TRBV12-4, with a possible D match to TRBD1 (6 bases). The CDR3 is made up of 13 amino acids. Trimming left V 1 base short and J 6 bases short, with 9 bases between. CDR3 residues: CASSLGAGDGYTF. The CDR3, as DNA: TGTGCCAGCAGTTTAGGGGCAGGGGATGGCTACACCTTC.

This clonotype was observed a handful of times. The V gene is TRBV29-1, the J gene TRBJ2-2; 8 bases align to TRBD1. This CDR3 comprises 13 residues. J lost 6 bases, V lost 7 bases, and 7 bases had no gene match. The germline gives CDR1 SQVTM, CDR2 ANQGSEA. CDR3 nucleotides: TGCAGCGGCGGGACAGGTGGGCCCGGGGAGCTGTTTTTT. Encoded protein: CSGGTGGPGELFF.

J is TRBJ2-3 and V is TRBV11-2, with D unresolved. The germline V and J ends were trimmed by 5 bases and 0 bases, with 9 bases remaining between them. CDR3 length: 14 amino acids. Germline CDR1 is SGHAT and CDR2 is FQNNGV. In nucleotides, the CDR3 is TGTGCCAGCAGCACTCCCGCTAGCACAGATACGCAGTATTTT. This translates into CASSTPASTDTQYF.

This chain links TRBV9 with TRBJ1-2; D may be TRBD1 (5 bases). V dropped 4 bases and J dropped 7 bases, with 17 bases sitting between them. Germline values: CDR1 SGDLS, CDR2 YYNGEE. CDR3 length: 14 amino acids. The CDR3 reads CASSTSLGEGGYTF. The DNA of the CDR3 is TGTGCCAGCAGCACTTCCCTGGGGGAAGGTGGCTACACCTTC.

This chain joins TRBV12-3 or TRBV12-4 and TRBJ1-5; perhaps TRBD1 as D (6 bases). V lost 6 bases and J lost 5, with 17 bases in between. The CDR3 covers 15 residues. The CDR3 region is CASRLLGGRDQPQHF. CDR3 sequence (DNA): TGTGCCAGCAGGTTACTGGGGGGGCGCGATCAGCCCCAGCATTTT.

This clonotype was seen only a few times. The J gene is TRBJ1-5, the V gene TRBV27, with D possibly being TRBD1 (5 bases). The CDR3 is 13 residues long. The V end lost 8 bases, the J end lost 6 bases, and 14 bases lay between the germline ends. Germline assignment: CDR1 MNHEY and CDR2 SMNVEV (reference sequence). The CDR3 coding sequence is TGTGCCAGCGCCCTAGCGGGGACTCAGCCCCAGCATTTT. Its translation is CASALAGTQPQHF.

V usage is TRBV4-2 and J usage is TRBJ1-1, with a weak D call TRBD1 (6 bases). CDR1 and CDR2 from the germline V gene are LGHNA and YNFKEQ. V was pared by 1 base and J by 2 bases, with 11 bases between. The CDR3 has 15 residues. The CDR3, as DNA: TGTGCCAGCAGCCAAGCACGGGGGCTTAACACTGAAGCTTTCTTT. Translation: CASSQARGLNTEAFF.

The J gene is TRBJ2-1, the V gene TRBV27, with D tentatively TRBD1 or TRBD2 (5 bases each). Trimming pared 4 bases from V and 3 bases from J, leaving 16 bases between. The CDR3 runs 16 residues. The germline CDR1 and CDR2 sequences are MNHEY and SMNVEV (reference sequence). CDR3 residues: CASSSGLGLFYNEQFF. CDR3 sequence (DNA): TGTGCCAGCAGTTCAGGACTGGGGCTTTTCTACAATGAGCAGTTCTTC.